This TCR beta chain was captured in a study of graft-versus-host responses after intestinal transplantation. Background on the study: Every recipient underwent anti-thymocyte globulin induction, then tacrolimus and steroids for three to four years.

This clone was observed a handful of times. Clones were sequenced by immunoSEQ multiplex PCR, and TCRdb holds only the in-frame ones, with some missing. Among about 11,000 clones listed, approximately 33% were seen once. CDR3 size: 14 residues. Trimming took 4 bases from V and 7 from J; bases not matched to a gene: 3. CDR1 is SGHKS, CDR2 YYEKEE, per germline (reference sequence). This receptor was identified in a human patient who was an organ donor for intestinal transplantation. This chain links TRBV5-5 with TRBJ1-4, with 11 positions matching TRBD1. The input for sequencing was alloreactive CD4+ T cells from a mixed lymphocyte reaction culture, taken before transplantation. Subset specified: CFSE-low proliferating T cells sorted from approximately 6-day pre-transplant mixed lymphocyte reaction (GvH or HvG direction). The CDR3 nucleotides read TGTGCCAGCAGCCGGACAGGGGGCTTTGAAAAACTGTTTTTT. This codes for CASSRTGGFEKLFF.